The rows below give T cell receptor beta chains drawn from one sample of a study of siplizumab effects on memory and regulatory T cells. The method was immunoSEQ multiplex PCR; TCRdb's version includes in-frame clones alone and lacks a portion of them. The data show some 100,000 clones, roughly 94% seen once. Sequencing input: non-Treg CD4+ T cells sorted from blood. The receptors stem from a human donor in good health. Both conserved end residues are part of each CDR3. A D gene is named only where the DNA matches it firmly. A clone size is listed for some rows: how often the clone was seen (once, few, many), or a class if it is expanded.

. TRBJ1-3 . TRBV9 CASSVDSGAENTIYF TGTGCCAGCAGCGTAGATTCGGGGGCTGAAAACACCATATATTTT
. TRBJ2-5 . TRBV29-1 CSSQRTPQETQYF TGCAGCTCCCAGAGGACCCCTCAAGAGACCCAGTACTTC
TRBD1 TRBJ2-7 . TRBV5-6 CASSAPSGTGSHEQYF TGTGCCAGCAGCGCCCCTTCTGGGACAGGCTCCCACGAGCAGTACTTC
. TRBJ2-7 . TRBV5-1 CASSFSGESYEQYF TGCGCCAGCAGCTTTTCAGGGGAGTCCTACGAGCAGTACTTC
. TRBJ1-1 . TRBV28 CASSLLSALNTEAFF TGTGCCAGCAGTTTACTTTCAGCGCTGAACACTGAAGCTTTCTTT
. TRBJ1-5 once TRBV6-5 CASSTGYSNQPQHF TGTGCCAGCAGTACAGGGTATAGCAATCAGCCCCAGCATTTT
TRBD1 TRBJ1-1 few TRBV2 CASRGQRSEAFF TGTGCCAGCAGGGGACAGAGAAGTGAAGCTTTCTTT
TRBD1 TRBJ2-7 . TRBV23-1 CASRRNTTGTVTYEQYF TGCGCCAGCAGAAGAAACACAACCGGGACAGTGACCTACGAGCAGTACTTC
. TRBJ1-5 . TRBV11-2 CASSLDRNGPQHF TGTGCCAGCAGCTTAGATCGGAACGGGCCCCAGCATTTT
TRBD2 TRBJ2-1 . TRBV28 CASNPSSGSYNEQFF TGTGCCAGCAACCCGTCTAGCGGGAGTTACAATGAGCAGTTCTTC
. TRBJ2-7 . TRBV10-2 CASSSARVGEQYF TGCGCCAGCAGTTCAGCCAGGGTTGGCGAGCAGTACTTC
. TRBJ2-5 . TRBV14 CASSSSSPQTQYF TGTGCCAGCAGCTCCTCCTCCCCGCAGACCCAGTACTTC
TRBD1 TRBJ1-2 . TRBV30 CAWTGGNYGYTF TGTGCCTGGACAGGGGGAAACTATGGCTACACCTTC
. TRBJ1-6 . TRBV30 CAWGVGHEIQPLHF TGTGCCTGGGGGGTCGGACACGAAATTCAACCCCTCCACTTT
. TRBJ2-3 . TRBV2 CASSERDTQYF TGTGCCAGCAGTGAACGAGATACGCAGTATTTT
. TRBJ1-6 . TRBV9 CASSSGGGWNSPLHF TGTGCCAGCAGCTCCGGCGGGGGGTGGAATTCACCCCTCCACTTT
. TRBJ1-6 . TRBV15 CATSLAGSYNSPLHF TGTGCCACCAGTCTCGCGGGTTCATATAATTCACCCCTCCACTTT
. TRBJ2-5 . TRBV4-1 CASLRSGVGETQYF TGCGCCAGTCTACGATCGGGAGTTGGAGAGACCCAGTACTTC
. TRBJ1-5 . TRBV15 CATSRERVWGDQPQHF TGTGCCACCAGCAGAGAAAGAGTATGGGGTGACCAGCCCCAGCATTTT
. TRBJ1-1 once TRBV5-6 CASSADSGYSTEAFF TGTGCCAGCAGCGCAGACAGCGGGTACAGTACTGAAGCTTTCTTT
TRBD1 TRBJ2-3 . TRBV5-1 CASSLEGQGVDTQYF TGCGCCAGCAGCTTGGAGGGACAGGGTGTAGATACGCAGTATTTT
TRBD2 TRBJ2-3 . TRBV9 CASSVLAGGNTDTQYF TGTGCCAGCAGCGTACTCGCGGGGGGGAACACAGATACGCAGTATTTT
. TRBJ1-4 once TRBV6-6 CASRQGNEKLFF TGTGCCAGCAGACAGGGAAATGAAAAACTGTTTTTT
TRBD1 TRBJ2-7 . TRBV6-1 CASRDLGQGANEQYF TGTGCCAGCAGAGATTTGGGACAGGGGGCTAATGAGCAGTACTTC
TRBD2 TRBJ2-1 once TRBV5-1 CASSSKTSGIGNEQFF TGCGCCAGCAGCTCCAAAACTAGCGGGATTGGGAATGAGCAGTTCTTC
. TRBJ1-6 . TRBV5-1 CASSFDQSPLHF TGCGCCAGCAGCTTCGATCAGTCACCCCTCCACTTT
TRBD2 TRBJ2-1 . TRBV27 CASSPRGLADNEQFF TGTGCCAGCAGTCCCAGAGGACTAGCGGACAATGAGCAGTTCTTC
. TRBJ2-7 . TRBV5-1 CASSLVAQATYEQYF TGCGCCAGCAGCTTGGTGGCGCAGGCGACTTACGAGCAGTACTTC
. TRBJ2-1 once TRBV7-2 CASSRKRVSNEQFF TGTGCCAGCAGCCGTAAGCGCGTGAGCAATGAGCAGTTCTTC
TRBD2 TRBJ2-3 . TRBV28 CASSFGTRTDTQYF TGTGCCAGCAGTTTCGGGACTAGGACAGATACGCAGTATTTT
. TRBJ1-5 . TRBV6-1 CASSGFSYSNQPQHF TGTGCCAGCAGTGGTTTCAGCTATAGCAATCAGCCCCAGCATTTT
. TRBJ2-2 . TRBV6-1 CASSGQSLTGELFF TGTGCCAGCAGTGGACAGAGTTTGACCGGGGAGCTGTTTTTT
. TRBJ1-4 . TRBV11-2 CASRGPEKLFF TGTGCCAGCAGGGGTCCGGAAAAACTGTTTTTT
. TRBJ1-1 . TRBV5-1 CASSLMGRGEAFF TGCGCCAGCAGCTTGATGGGACGGGGTGAAGCTTTCTTT
. TRBJ2-7 . TRBV5-4 CASSSIRGDEQYF TGTGCCAGCAGCTCGATCAGGGGGGACGAGCAGTACTTC
. TRBJ2-5 once TRBV2 CASSVQETQYF TGTGCCAGCAGTGTCCAAGAGACCCAGTACTTC
. TRBJ1-1 once TRBV6-5 CASSYSSGSNTEAFF TGTGCCAGCAGTTACTCATCAGGGTCGAACACTGAAGCTTTCTTT
. TRBJ2-7 once TRBV7-2 CASRFGGNSPYEQYF TGTGCCAGCAGATTCGGCGGGAATTCCCCCTACGAGCAGTACTTC
. TRBJ2-5 . TRBV28 CASSYSRVVETQYF TGTGCCAGCAGTTATAGCCGGGTGGTGGAGACCCAGTACTTC
. TRBJ1-1 . TRBV6-5 CASGAGGKNTEAFF TGTGCCAGCGGGGCTGGGGGCAAGAACACTGAAGCTTTCTTT
TRBD1 TRBJ1-4 . TRBV5-8 CASSAGGIYNEKLFF TGTGCCAGCAGCGCAGGGGGGATTTATAATGAAAAACTGTTTTTT
TRBD2 TRBJ2-5 . TRBV30 CAWSSIPGLAGRETQYF TGTGCCTGGTCTTCAATCCCGGGACTAGCGGGTCGAGAGACCCAGTACTTC
TRBD1 TRBJ1-4 . TRBV4-2 CASSQIGTGDYEKLFF TGTGCCAGCAGCCAAATTGGGACAGGGGATTATGAAAAACTGTTTTTT
. TRBJ2-7 . TRBV28 CASSLGPTLGGSSYEQYF TGTGCCAGCAGTCTGGGACCGACGCTCGGCGGAAGCTCCTACGAGCAGTACTTC
. TRBJ2-3 . TRBV19 CASEQGYTDTQYF TGTGCCAGTGAACAGGGTTACACAGATACGCAGTATTTT
. TRBJ1-1 . TRBV29-1 CSVGWEVNMNTEAFF TGCAGCGTTGGATGGGAGGTCAACATGAACACTGAAGCTTTCTTT
. TRBJ1-2 . TRBV30 CAWNRGLIYGYTF TGTGCCTGGAATAGGGGACTGATCTATGGCTACACCTTC
. TRBJ1-4 . TRBV10-3 CAISESGSPNEKLFF TGTGCCATCAGTGAGTCGGGGTCCCCTAATGAAAAACTGTTTTTT
. TRBJ2-4 . TRBV18 CASSPPGTASPQYF TGTGCCAGCTCACCACCGGGTACAGCCAGTCCCCAGTACTTC
. TRBJ2-1 . TRBV4-1 CASSPPATGVDNEQFF TGCGCCAGCAGCCCCCCCGCGACGGGAGTAGACAATGAGCAGTTCTTC
. TRBJ2-5 . TRBV28 CASSPDRTRYQETQYF TGTGCCAGCAGTCCGGACCGAACTAGGTACCAAGAGACCCAGTACTTC
TRBD1 TRBJ1-6 . TRBV14 CASSPWTGEGSPLHF TGTGCCAGCAGCCCCTGGACAGGGGAGGGATCACCCCTCCACTTT
. TRBJ1-4 . TRBV2 CASSDSEKLFF TGTGCCAGCAGTGATAGTGAAAAACTGTTTTTT
TRBD2 TRBJ2-2 . TRBV6-6 CASSYDGRRDTGELFF TGTGCCAGCAGTTACGACGGGAGGCGGGACACCGGGGAGCTGTTTTTT
. TRBJ1-3 . TRBV5-1 CASSLGQFFSGNTIYF TGCGCCAGCAGCTTGGGACAGTTTTTCTCTGGAAACACCATATATTTT
. TRBJ1-5 once TRBV30 CAWRPPGLRNQPQHF TGTGCCTGGAGGCCTCCGGGACTACGGAATCAGCCCCAGCATTTT
TRBD2 TRBJ2-3 . TRBV6-6 CASSPIAGGTDTQYF TGTGCCAGCAGTCCCATAGCGGGAGGGACAGATACGCAGTATTTT
. TRBJ1-6 . TRBV7-9 CASSFQGRVNSPLHF TGTGCCAGCAGCTTCCAGGGGCGGGTGAATTCACCCCTCCACTTT
. TRBJ1-1 . TRBV29-1 CSARRGMTEAFF TGCAGCGCACGCAGGGGTATGACTGAAGCTTTCTTT